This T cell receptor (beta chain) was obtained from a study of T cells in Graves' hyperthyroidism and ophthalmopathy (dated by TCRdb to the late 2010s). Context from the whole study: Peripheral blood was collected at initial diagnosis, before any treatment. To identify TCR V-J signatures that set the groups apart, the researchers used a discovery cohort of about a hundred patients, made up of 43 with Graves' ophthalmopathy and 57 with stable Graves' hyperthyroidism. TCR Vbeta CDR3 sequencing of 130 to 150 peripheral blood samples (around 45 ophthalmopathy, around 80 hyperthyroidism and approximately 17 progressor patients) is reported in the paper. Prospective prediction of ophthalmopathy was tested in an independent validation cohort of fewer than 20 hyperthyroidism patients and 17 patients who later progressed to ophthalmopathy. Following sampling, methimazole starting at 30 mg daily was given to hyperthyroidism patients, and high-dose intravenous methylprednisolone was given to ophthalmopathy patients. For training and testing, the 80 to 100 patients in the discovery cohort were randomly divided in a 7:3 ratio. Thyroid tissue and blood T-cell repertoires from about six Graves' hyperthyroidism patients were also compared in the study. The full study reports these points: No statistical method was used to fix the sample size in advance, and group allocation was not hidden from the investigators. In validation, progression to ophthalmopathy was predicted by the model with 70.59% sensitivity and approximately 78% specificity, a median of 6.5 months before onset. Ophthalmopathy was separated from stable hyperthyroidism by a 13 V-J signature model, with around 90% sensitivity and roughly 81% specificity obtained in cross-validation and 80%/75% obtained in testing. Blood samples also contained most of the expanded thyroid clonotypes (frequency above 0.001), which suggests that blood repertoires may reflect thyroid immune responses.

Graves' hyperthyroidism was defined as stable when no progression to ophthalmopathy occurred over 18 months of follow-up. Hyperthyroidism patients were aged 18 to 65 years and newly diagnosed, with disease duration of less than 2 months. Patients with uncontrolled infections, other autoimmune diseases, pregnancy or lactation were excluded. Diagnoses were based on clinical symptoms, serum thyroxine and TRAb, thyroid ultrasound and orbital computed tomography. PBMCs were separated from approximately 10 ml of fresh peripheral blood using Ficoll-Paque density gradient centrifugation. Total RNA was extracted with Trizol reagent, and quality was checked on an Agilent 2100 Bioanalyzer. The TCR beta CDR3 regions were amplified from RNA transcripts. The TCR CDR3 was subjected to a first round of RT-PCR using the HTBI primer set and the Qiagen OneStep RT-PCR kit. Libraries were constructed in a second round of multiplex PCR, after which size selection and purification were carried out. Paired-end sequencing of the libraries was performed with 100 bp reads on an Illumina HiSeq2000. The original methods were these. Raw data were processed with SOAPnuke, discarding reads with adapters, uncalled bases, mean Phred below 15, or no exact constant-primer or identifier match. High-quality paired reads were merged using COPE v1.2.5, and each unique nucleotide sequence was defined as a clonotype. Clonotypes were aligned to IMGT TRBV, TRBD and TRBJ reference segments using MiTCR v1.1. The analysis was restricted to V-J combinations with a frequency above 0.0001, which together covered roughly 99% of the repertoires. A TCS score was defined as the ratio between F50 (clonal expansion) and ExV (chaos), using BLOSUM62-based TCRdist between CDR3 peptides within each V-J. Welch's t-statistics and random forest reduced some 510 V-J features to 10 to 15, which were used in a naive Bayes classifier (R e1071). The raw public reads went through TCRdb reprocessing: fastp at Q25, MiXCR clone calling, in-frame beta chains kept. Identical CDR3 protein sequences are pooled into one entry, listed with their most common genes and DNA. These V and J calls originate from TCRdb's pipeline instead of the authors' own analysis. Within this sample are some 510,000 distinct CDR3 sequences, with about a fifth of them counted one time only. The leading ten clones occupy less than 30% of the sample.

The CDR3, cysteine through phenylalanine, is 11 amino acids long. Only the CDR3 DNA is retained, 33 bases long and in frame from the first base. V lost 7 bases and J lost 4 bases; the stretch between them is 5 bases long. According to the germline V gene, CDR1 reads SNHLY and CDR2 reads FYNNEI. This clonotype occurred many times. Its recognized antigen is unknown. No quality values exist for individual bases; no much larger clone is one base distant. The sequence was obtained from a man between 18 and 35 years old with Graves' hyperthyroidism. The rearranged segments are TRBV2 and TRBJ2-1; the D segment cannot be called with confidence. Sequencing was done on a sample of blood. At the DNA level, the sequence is TGTGCCAGCACCAGTTACAATGAGCAGTTCTTC. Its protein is CASTSYNEQFF. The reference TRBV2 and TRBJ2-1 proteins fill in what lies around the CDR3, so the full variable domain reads EPEVTQTPSHQVTQMGQEVILRCVPISNHLYFYWYRQILGQKVEFLVSFYNNEISEKSEIFDDQFSVERPDGSNFTLKIRSTKLEDSAMYFCASTSYNEQFFGPGTRLTVL.